These 8 T cell receptor beta chains share one sample of origin, sequenced in a study of blood T cell repertoires in COVID-19. Assay: immunoSEQ multiplex PCR; the TCRdb copy retains only in-frame clones and omits some. The sample has about 150,000 clones; about 86% are singletons. The sequencing sample was made of PBMCs or T cells enriched from blood (not recorded which). All receptors derive from a middle-aged man who had recovered from COVID-19.

Only one count was recorded for this clone. The chain is built from TRBV7-2 and TRBJ1-4; 8 nucleotides agree with TRBD1. The germline V gene has CDR1 SGHTA and CDR2 FQGNSA. CDR3 length: 15 amino acids. Unmatched junction bases numbered 8, after V lost 4 bases and J lost 7 bases. The CDR3 is CASSSGQGLSEKLFF. CDR3 nucleotides: TGTGCCAGCAGCTCCGGACAGGGCCTTTCTGAAAAACTGTTTTTT.

The V call is TRBV5-1, the J call TRBJ2-3; 10 positions match TRBD1. The CDR3 loop spans 18 amino acids. Trimming removed 4 bases from V and 3 bases from J; junction bases left unmatched: 14. Germline loops: CDR1 SGHRS, CDR2 YFSETQ. The CDR3 bases are TGCGCCAGCAGCGACCCCGTTGACAGGGGGCGGAGGACAGATACGCAGTATTTT. This gives the protein CASSDPVDRGRRTDTQYF.

This sequence joins TRBV3-1 (or the pseudogene TRBV3-2) and TRBJ2-7, with 11 bases identical to TRBD2. J lost 2 bases, V lost 0 bases, and 3 bases had no gene match. The CDR3 has 16 residues. Looked up from germline, CDR1 is LGHDT and CDR2 is YNNKEL (reference sequence). As DNA, the CDR3 is TGTGCCAGCAGCCAAGACTTACTAGCGGGGGCCTACGAGCAGTACTTC. Its translation: CASSQDLLAGAYEQYF.

The CDR3 here is CASSVGGTGGTGELFF. The DNA for the CDR3 is TGTGCCAGCAGCGTAGGTGGGACAGGTGGAACCGGGGAGCTGTTTTTT. The V gene is TRBV9, the J gene TRBJ2-2; 8 bases match TRBD1. Germline CDR1 and CDR2: SGDLS and YYNGEE. The CDR3 extends over 16 amino acids. The junction had 6 bases not matched to a gene; V was cut back by 0 bases and J by 5 bases.

Only a few counts were recorded for this clone. The rearrangement joins TRBV9 to TRBJ2-7, with 9 bases lining up with TRBD1. The CDR3 has 15 residues. Germline V CDR1 and CDR2: SGDLS, YYNGEE. Trimming at V came to 0 bases and at J to 6 bases, leaving 7 bases not matched to a gene. CDR3 loop: CASSVEGQGITEQYF. CDR3 in DNA: TGTGCCAGCAGCGTAGAAGGACAGGGGATCACCGAGCAGTACTTC. Looking up the rest from reference TRBV9 and TRBJ2-7 gives the full variable domain: DSGVTQTPKHLITATGQRVTLRCSPRSGDLSVYWYQQSLDQGLQFLIQYYNGEERAKGNILERFSAQQFPDLHSELNLSSLELGDSALYFCASSVEGQGITEQYFGPGTRLTVT.

V and J are TRBV18 and TRBJ2-2, with D possibly being TRBD1 (6 bases). Trimming removed 4 bases at V and 4 bases at J, with 16 bases between. The CDR3 loop spans 16 amino acids. Looked up from germline, CDR1 is KGHSH and CDR2 is LQKENI. This CDR3 reads CASSLSQGRGTGELFF. CDR3 in DNA: TGTGCCAGCTCACTTTCCCAGGGGAGAGGCACCGGGGAGCTGTTTTTT.

The chain couples TRBV30 to TRBJ1-4; 7 bases are a match to TRBD1. Germline CDR1 reads GTSNPN; CDR2 reads SVGIG (reference sequence). The J segment lost 5 bases and the V segment lost 2 bases, leaving 2 bases of the junction unmatched. The CDR3 runs 13 residues. The CDR3 region is CAWSTGENEKLFF. CDR3 bases: TGTGCCTGGAGTACAGGGGAAAATGAAAAACTGTTTTTT.

The rearrangement uses TRBV21-1 and TRBJ1-5. TRBV21-1 is marked as a pseudogene. The CDR3 length is 18 residues. The chain's CDR3 is CASSKARRGPGRNQPQHF. The CDR3 DNA reads TGTGCCAGCAGCAAAGCAAGGAGGGGTCCGGGCCGCAATCAGCCCCAGCATTTT.